This TCR beta chain was retrieved from a study of Ad26.COV2.S vaccination and SARS-CoV-2 variants. Repertoires were generated with immunoSEQ multiplex PCR, while TCRdb's copy carries only in-frame clones and drops some. The repertoire has approximately 400,000 clones, 90% to 95% of them found once; the top ten carry about 3.8%. Findings of the study overall: Quantification of TCR breadth and depth may have yielded underestimates of total T cell responses. Participants given vaccine showed non-spike TCR breadth similar to that of placebo recipients. Vaccine recipients surpassed placebo recipients in spike-specific TCR breadth.

As regards this clone: Its antigen is currently unknown.

The CDR3 is made up of 14 amino acids. V lost 6 bases and J lost 2, with 13 bases in between. Germline V gene data show CDR1 as LGHDT and CDR2 as YNNKEL (reference sequence). The material was peripheral blood, obtained after recovery from COVID-19. The chain couples TRBV3-1 (or the pseudogene TRBV3-2) to TRBJ1-1; D might be TRBD1 (5 bases). The TCR originated in a human donor who had recovered from COVID-19. The chain's CDR3 is CASSPLGPNTEAFF. The DNA of the CDR3 is TGTGCCAGCAGTCCACTGGGGCCTAACACTGAAGCTTTCTTT.